The 25 T cell receptor beta chains listed next were all sequenced from one sample in a study of T cells in localized non-small cell lung cancer (dated by TCRdb to 2019 to 2021). Receptors were amplified or captured by the immunoSEQ multiplex PCR assay. TCRdb carries this immuneACCESS record with in-frame sequences only. Its versions omit some clonotypes, under half of them owing to an unresolved V gene in the studies checked, with the rest unexplained. Counted in this sample were under 40,000 clones; just over 90% of them appeared once. The ten largest clones take up 7.9% of the sample. The sample in question was peripheral blood, obtained before any cancer treatment. The receptors originated from a female donor of 60 years or more with stage I lung adenocarcinoma.

The chain couples TRBV10-3 to TRBJ2-7, with D perhaps being TRBD1 or TRBD2 (5 bases each). V was cut by 6 bases and J by 2 bases, with 14 bases left in between. Germline values: CDR1 ENHRY, CDR2 SYGVKD. The CDR3 is made up of 14 amino acids. This CDR3 reads CAIRPGTEAYEQYF. The CDR3 DNA is TGTGCCATCAGGCCCGGGACGGAAGCCTACGAGCAGTACTTC.

J is TRBJ1-1 and V is TRBV18; D might be TRBD1 (5 bases). The CDR3 has 15 amino acids. The V and J ends lost 2 bases and 5 bases respectively, with 15 bases between them. Looked up from germline, CDR1 is KGHSH and CDR2 is LQKENI. The CDR3 region has the DNA TGTGCCAGCTCACCAGTAGGGGTTCGCGTGACTGAAGCTTTCTTT. This translates into CASSPVGVRVTEAFF.

The V call is TRBV5-8, the J call TRBJ2-7; 7 bases map to TRBD1. Germline CDR1 and CDR2: SGHTS and YDEGEE. This CDR3 is built from 13 residues. The trim removed 5 bases at V and 5 bases at J, leaving 7 bases unmatched. CDR3 protein: CASRKTGIHEQYV. CDR3 bases: TGTGCCAGCAGAAAGACAGGGATCCACGAGCAGTACGTC.

The gene calls are TRBV7-6 and TRBJ2-5; no clear D. The CDR3 has 12 residues. Deletions cut 1 base from V and 4 bases from J, with 4 bases between. Germline assignment: CDR1 SGHVS and CDR2 FNYEAQ. In nucleotides, the CDR3 is TGTGCCAGCAGCTTAGGAGCAGAGACCCAGTACTTC. It encodes CASSLGAETQYF.

The chain links TRBV4-1 to TRBJ1-4; D is ambiguous. CDR1 is MGHRA, CDR2 YSYEKL, per germline. The CDR3 runs to 16 residues. Trimming cost V 0 bases and J 0 bases, with 8 bases left between them. The DNA for the CDR3 is TGCGCCAGCAGCCAAGATGTGGGGACAACTAATGAAAAACTGTTTTTT. Protein: CASSQDVGTTNEKLFF.

V is TRBV10-3 and J is TRBJ2-1, with D hard to call. V dropped 5 bases and J dropped 9 bases, with 11 bases sitting between them. CDR3 length: 12 amino acids. Germline assignment: CDR1 ENHRY and CDR2 SYGVKD. CDR3: CAISPTDAEQFF. CDR3 sequence (DNA): TGTGCCATCAGTCCGACTGACGCTGAGCAGTTCTTC.

The chain carries TRBV6-5 and TRBJ1-4; the D gene is possibly TRBD1 (5 bases). Germline V gene data show CDR1 as MNHEY and CDR2 as SVGAGI. Trimming took 8 bases from V and 4 from J, leaving 8 bases between them. The length of the CDR3 is 12 residues. The CDR3 region has the DNA TGTGCCAGCGGGAGGGGTAATGAAAAACTGTTTTTT. This translates into CASGRGNEKLFF.

The chain joins TRBV7-3 to TRBJ2-3, with TRBD1 identical over 8 bases. Per germline, CDR1 SGHTA and CDR2 FQGTGA. V lost 5 bases, J lost 0 bases, and 10 bases stayed unmatched. This CDR3 has 17 residues. The CDR3 region is CASSPTFRGPSTDTQYF. The CDR3 DNA reads TGTGCCAGCAGCCCTACGTTCAGGGGGCCAAGCACAGATACGCAGTATTTT.

This chain links TRBV29-1 with TRBJ2-7, with D possibly TRBD2 on 6 matching bases. This CDR3 region has 15 residues. V was trimmed by 6 bases and J by 4 bases, leaving 22 bases between them. From germline, CDR1 is SQVTM and CDR2 ANQGSEA. The CDR3 spells CSVTYATGLQYEQYF. DNA of the CDR3: TGCAGCGTCACCTACGCGACGGGACTGCAGTACGAGCAGTACTTC.

The chain recombines TRBV5-5 with TRBJ2-6; D is perhaps TRBD1 (6 bases). Germline-derived CDR1 and CDR2 are SGHKS and YYEKEE (reference sequence). The V and J ends lost 4 bases and 2 bases respectively, with 7 bases between them. The CDR3 spans 14 residues. The CDR3 DNA follows: TGTGCCAGCAGCGGGGACACTGGGGCCAACGTCCTGACTTTC. This sequence encodes CASSGDTGANVLTF.

The J gene is TRBJ2-2, the V gene TRBV4-2, with TRBD2 identical over 8 bases. V was clipped by 4 bases and J by 5 bases; unmatched bases: 6. Germline loops: CDR1 LGHNA, CDR2 YNFKEQ. This CDR3 region has 15 residues. CDR3 nucleotides: TGTGCCAGCAGCCTAGGGACTAGTAAGACCGGGGAGCTGTTTTTT. Its translation is CASSLGTSKTGELFF.

This clone has only a few counts. The chain has TRBV2 and TRBJ1-5; TRBD1 matches at 8 bases. The CDR3 is 13 residues long. Germline CDR1 SNHLY, CDR2 FYNNEI. V lost 8 bases, J lost 6 bases, and 6 bases stayed unmatched. This chain's CDR3 is CASETGALQPQHF. The DNA for the CDR3 is TGTGCCAGCGAGACAGGGGCCCTTCAGCCCCAGCATTTT. Based on the CDR3 plus reference TRBV2 and TRBJ1-5, the full variable domain is EPEVTQTPSHQVTQMGQEVILRCVPISNHLYFYWYRQILGQKVEFLVSFYNNEISEKSEIFDDQFSVERPDGSNFTLKIRSTKLEDSAMYFCASETGALQPQHFGDGTRLSIL.

V gene TRBV7-3 combines with J gene TRBJ2-3; D is perhaps TRBD2 (7 bases). CDR3 length equals 15 residues. The germline V gene has CDR1 SGHTA and CDR2 FQGTGA. V lost 5 bases to trimming and J lost 5 bases, with 17 bases between them. The CDR3 DNA sequence: TGTGCCAGCAGCCGAGCCGGGGGGCAGGGAGATACGCAGTATTTT. Translated, it gives CASSRAGGQGDTQYF.

The chain joins TRBV5-4 to TRBJ2-5; 11 bases fit TRBD2. Germline V CDR1 and CDR2: SGHNT, YYREEE (reference sequence). The CDR3 length is 16 residues. V was clipped by 0 bases and J by 4 bases; unmatched bases: 5. In nucleotides, the CDR3 is TGTGCCAGCAGCTTGGACCTAGCGGGGGGTGGAGAGACCCAGTACTTC. Translating it yields CASSLDLAGGGETQYF.

The chain has TRBV5-1 and TRBJ1-4, with D unresolved. The CDR3 extends over 16 amino acids. The germline V gene has CDR1 SGHRS and CDR2 YFSETQ. Trimming took off 3 bases at V and 0 bases at J, with 12 bases between the two ends. This CDR3 is CASSSRQLSTNEKLFF. DNA for the CDR3: TGCGCCAGCAGCTCTAGGCAGCTTTCAACTAATGAAAAACTGTTTTTT.

This chain uses TRBV18 with TRBJ2-3; unclear D gene. The germline V and J ends were trimmed by 3 bases and 2 bases, with 3 bases remaining between them. Per germline, CDR1 KGHSH and CDR2 LQKENI. This CDR3 is 12 amino acids long. The CDR3 loop is CASSPSTDTQYF. DNA of the CDR3: TGTGCCAGCTCACCGTCCACAGATACGCAGTATTTT.

The chain joins TRBV11-2 to TRBJ2-7, with 10 bases aligning to TRBD1. V gave up 1 base and J gave up 0 bases; unmatched junction bases: 0. The CDR3 has 15 amino acids. Looked up from germline, CDR1 is SGHAT and CDR2 is FQNNGV. CDR3 region: CASSLGTGGSYEQYV. The DNA of the CDR3 is TGTGCCAGCAGCTTAGGGACAGGGGGCTCCTACGAGCAGTACGTC.

J is TRBJ1-2 and V is TRBV9; 9 nucleotides match TRBD1. The CDR3 has 16 amino acids. Germline loops: CDR1 SGDLS, CDR2 YYNGEE. The trim removed 2 bases at V and 3 bases at J, leaving 8 bases unmatched. CDR3 sequence: CASSVGQRQGDYGYTF. DNA of the CDR3: TGTGCCAGCAGCGTGGGGCAGCGACAGGGGGACTATGGCTACACCTTC.

The rearrangement uses TRBV4-2 and TRBJ1-5; 7 nucleotides align to TRBD1. Germline values: CDR1 LGHNA, CDR2 YNFKEQ. Trimming at V came to 0 bases and at J to 9 bases, leaving 8 bases not matched to a gene. This CDR3 is 15 amino acids long. CDR3 in DNA: TGTGCCAGCAGCCAAGAGGGACAGCCCGGCGGGCCCCAGCATTTT. Protein: CASSQEGQPGGPQHF.

The V and J genes are TRBV19 and TRBJ1-1; D gene unclear. This CDR3 has 14 amino acids. Per germline, CDR1 LNHDA and CDR2 SQIVND (reference sequence). V lost 3 bases to trimming and J lost 4 bases, with 12 bases between them. CDR3 loop: CASSIWGASTEAFF. CDR3 nucleotide sequence: TGTGCCAGTAGTATTTGGGGTGCTAGCACTGAAGCTTTCTTT.

J is TRBJ1-1 and V is TRBV6-5; maybe TRBD1 (5 bases). V was shortened by 5 bases and J by 2 bases, with 9 bases between the two germline ends. The CDR3 is made up of 13 amino acids. Germline CDR1 reads MNHEY; CDR2 reads SVGAGI. The CDR3 DNA reads as TGTGCCAGCAGTCTGCAGGGTAACACTGAAGCTTTCTTT. It yields the protein CASSLQGNTEAFF.

This rearrangement joins TRBV11-1 to TRBJ1-2; possible D gene TRBD1, 5 bases. The V end lost 3 bases, the J end lost 7 bases, and 12 bases lay between the germline ends. CDR1 and CDR2 from the germline V gene are SGHAT and FQDESV (reference sequence). The length of the CDR3 is 13 residues. The CDR3 DNA reads TGTGCCAGCAGCTTTCCAGGGAATGCTGGCTACACCTTC. It translates to CASSFPGNAGYTF.

In nucleotides, the CDR3 is TGTGCCAGCAGCCCCCGGGACAGGGCTTTCGGGGCCAACGTCCTGACTTTC. The encoded protein is CASSPRDRAFGANVLTF. This chain connects TRBV9 to TRBJ2-6; 9 positions agree with TRBD1. Germline V gene lookup returns CDR1 SGDLS and CDR2 YYNGEE. The CDR3 extends over 17 amino acids. V gave up 4 bases and J gave up 4 bases; unmatched junction bases: 9.

The chain uses TRBV11-2 and TRBJ2-7; D gene ambiguous. The CDR3 sequence is 17 residues long. V lost 3 bases and J 2 bases, leaving 20 bases between the germline ends. Germline V gene lookup returns CDR1 SGHAT and CDR2 FQNNGV. CDR3 residues: CASSFHPPTTGAYEQYF. The CDR3 DNA follows: TGTGCCAGCAGCTTCCACCCCCCCACGACTGGAGCCTACGAGCAGTACTTC. Combining the CDR3 with reference TRBV11-2 and TRBJ2-7 gives the whole variable domain EAGVAQSPRYKIIEKRQSVAFWCNPISGHATLYWYQQILGQGPKLLIQFQNNGVVDDSQLPKDRFSAERLKGVDSTLKIQPAKLEDSAVYLCASSFHPPTTGAYEQYFGPGTRLTVT.

This chain uses TRBV27 with TRBJ1-4; D gene uncertain. Germline V gene lookup returns CDR1 MNHEY and CDR2 SMNVEV (reference sequence). V lost 6 bases and J lost 8, with 13 bases in between. The CDR3 is 13 amino acids. The CDR3: CASSLLRKEKLFF. The CDR3 region has the DNA TGTGCCAGCAGCCTCCTCAGGAAGGAAAAACTGTTTTTT.